Each of the 20 T cell receptor beta chains below was sequenced from the same sample in a study of early T cells in non-severe SARS-CoV-2 infection. TCRdb ran MiXCR on the 5' RACE reads and lists one entry per CDR3 protein. The table records tens of thousands of distinct CDR3 sequences, around 14% of them present only once. The sample taken for sequencing was whole blood. Every receptor here comes from an adult who was a healthcare worker with PCR-confirmed SARS-CoV-2 infection or an uninfected control (not recorded which).

The table lists this clonotype with a few counts. The chain employs TRBV7-2 and TRBJ2-5; tentatively, D is TRBD2 (5 bases). Germline V lookup: CDR1 SGHTA, CDR2 FQGNSA. Trimming took 1 base from V and 5 from J, leaving 11 bases between them. The CDR3 is 14 amino acids. CDR3 sequence reads: CASSLGGQRETQYF. In nucleotides, the CDR3 is TGTGCCAGCAGCTTAGGAGGGCAGCGCGAGACCCAGTACTTC.

The table lists this clonotype with many counts. The chain combines TRBV7-2 with TRBJ2-2; a possible D gene is TRBD2 (5 bases). CDR1 SGHTA and CDR2 FQGNSA come from the germline V gene. The V and J ends lost 2 bases and 0 bases respectively, with 10 bases between them. CDR3 size: 16 residues. The CDR3 is CASSLIRTSNTGELFF. CDR3 DNA sequence: TGTGCCAGCAGCTTAATCCGGACTTCGAACACCGGGGAGCTGTTTTTT.

This chain connects TRBV18 to TRBJ2-3, with D tentatively TRBD1 or TRBD2 (5 bases each). V was trimmed by 6 bases and J by 8 bases, leaving 15 bases between them. The CDR3 is made up of 13 amino acids. The germline gives CDR1 KGHSH, CDR2 LQKENI. The CDR3 sequence is CASSGEGAATQYF. The CDR3 DNA reads as TGTGCCAGCTCCGGGGAAGGGGCGGCTACGCAGTATTTT.

The sample holds a few counts of this clonotype. V is TRBV29-1 and J is TRBJ2-3; D is ambiguous. This CDR3 has 12 amino acids. V lost 3 bases to trimming and J lost 4 bases, with 8 bases between them. Per the germline V gene, CDR1 is SQVTM and CDR2 is ANQGSEA. CDR3 DNA sequence: TGCAGCGTTGAGATGGGATCAGATACGCAGTATTTT. Translated: CSVEMGSDTQYF.

The chain couples TRBV10-3 to TRBJ2-3; D not resolved. CDR1 ENHRY and CDR2 SYGVKD come from the germline V gene. The V and J ends lost 3 bases and 2 bases respectively, with 12 bases between them. The CDR3 contains 15 residues. The CDR3 loop reads CAISDLQPFTDTQYF. Written as DNA, the CDR3 is TGTGCCATCAGTGATCTACAACCTTTCACAGATACGCAGTATTTT.

This clonotype has only a few counts. The chain links TRBV20-1 to TRBJ1-1; no definite D call. The V end lost 0 bases, the J end lost 6 bases, and 14 bases lay between the germline ends. The CDR3 is made up of 14 amino acids. Germline V gene sequence: CDR1 DFQATT, CDR2 SNEGSKA (reference sequence). CDR3 in amino acids: CSARDPLNVSEAFF. Here the CDR3 DNA reads TGCAGTGCTAGAGATCCCCTCAACGTATCTGAAGCTTTCTTT.

The chain uses TRBV21-1 and TRBJ2-6; the table calls TRBD1, which could not be checked here. TRBV21-1 constitutes a pseudogene. The CDR3 covers 17 residues. The CDR3 DNA reads as TGTGCCAGCAGCAAAGAAGGGACAGGGGCTGGGGCCAACGTCCTGACTTTC. It specifies CASSKEGTGAGANVLTF.

V gene TRBV6-1 combines with J gene TRBJ2-7, with D perhaps assigned TRBD1 or TRBD2 (5 bases each). CDR3 length equals 14 residues. Between the trimmed V and J ends, which lost 9 bases and 1 base, there was a span of 16 bases. In germline, CDR1 is MNHNS, CDR2 SASEGT. This CDR3 is CASCPPGTSYEQYF. In DNA, the CDR3 is TGTGCCAGTTGCCCACCCGGGACGTCCTACGAGCAGTACTTC.

The V and J genes are TRBV12-3 or TRBV12-4 and TRBJ1-1, with unresolved D. Between the trimmed V and J ends, which lost 4 bases and 4 bases, there was a span of 22 bases. The CDR3 contains 17 residues. The CDR3 reads CASSSSPPWEGGTEAFF. Written as DNA, the CDR3 is TGTGCCAGCAGTTCCTCTCCGCCCTGGGAGGGCGGCACTGAAGCTTTCTTT.

This clonotype was counted only a few times. The chain has TRBV11-1 and TRBJ2-3, with D uncertain. With 5 bases removed from V and 1 base from J, the gap between germline ends came to 13 bases. The CDR3 is made up of 15 amino acids. CDR1 and CDR2 (germline): SGHAT, FQDESV (reference sequence). In DNA, the CDR3 is TGTGCCAGCAGCCCTCCTACCGCGGGCACAGATACGCAGTATTTT. Translated, it gives CASSPPTAGTDTQYF.

V and J are TRBV6-6 and TRBJ2-2, with D possibly being TRBD2 (6 bases). Germline CDR1 is MNHNY and CDR2 is SVGAGI (reference sequence). V was trimmed by 7 bases and J by 7 bases, leaving 16 bases between them. The CDR3 has 14 amino acids. The CDR3 is CASKNPREGGELFF. CDR3 nucleotides: TGTGCCAGCAAAAACCCGCGGGAAGGCGGGGAGCTGTTTTTT.

This clonotype has at least ten counts. The chain recombines TRBV5-1 with TRBJ2-7; TRBD2 agrees at 10 bases. V dropped 4 bases and J dropped 2; count of bases not matched to a gene: 6. The CDR3 has 15 amino acids. In germline, CDR1 is SGHRS, CDR2 YFSETQ. DNA for the CDR3: TGCGCCAGCAGCCGCTTAGCGGGGGGCCCCTACGAGCAGTACTTC. Amino acids: CASSRLAGGPYEQYF.

The rearrangement uses TRBV6-2 or TRBV6-3 and TRBJ1-1; D is undetermined. CDR3 size: 14 residues. Trimming took 4 bases from V and 1 from J, leaving 10 bases between them. The germline V gene encodes CDR1 MNHEY and CDR2 SVGEGT. The CDR3 loop reads CASSFPVGNTEAFF. The CDR3, as DNA: TGTGCCAGCAGTTTTCCGGTTGGGAACACTGAAGCTTTCTTT.

This clonotype was observed a few times. The rearrangement joins TRBV6-2 or TRBV6-3 to TRBJ1-3; D not resolved. This CDR3 is 14 amino acids long. Trimming pared 5 bases from V and 11 bases from J, leaving 19 bases between. Germline V lookup: CDR1 MNHEY, CDR2 SVGEGT. The CDR3, as DNA: TGTGCCAGCAGTCCCTATCCTGACGGCGCCGCCATATATTTT. This codes for CASSPYPDGAAIYF.

This clonotype was counted ten times or more. V gene TRBV29-1 combines with J gene TRBJ2-3; the D is unclear. Germline CDR1 reads SQVTM; CDR2 reads ANQGSEA. Trimming pared 1 base from V and 8 bases from J, leaving 13 bases between. The CDR3 totals 13 residues. The CDR3 sequence: CSVEGARQGTQYF. The DNA for the CDR3 is TGCAGCGTTGAAGGGGCACGGCAAGGTACGCAGTATTTT.

The chain employs TRBV12-3 or TRBV12-4 and TRBJ1-4; no firm D call. The CDR3 spans 14 residues. The germline V and J ends were trimmed by 4 bases and 8 bases, with 14 bases remaining between them. CDR3 bases: TGTGCCAGCAGTTCTAACCGATTGGGGGAAAAACTGTTTTTT. This encodes CASSSNRLGEKLFF.

The chain has TRBV20-1 and TRBJ2-3; 8 positions agree with TRBD2. Looked up from germline, CDR1 is DFQATT and CDR2 is SNEGSKA (reference sequence). Unmatched junction bases numbered 11, after V lost 4 bases and J lost 5 bases. The CDR3 loop spans 15 amino acids. The CDR3 DNA is TGCAGTGCTAACCCCTTAGCGGGGCAGGTAGATACGCAGTATTTT. Encoded protein: CSANPLAGQVDTQYF.

The chain links TRBV20-1 to TRBJ2-1; D is possibly TRBD2 (6 bases). V lost 8 bases, J lost 0 bases, and 17 bases lay in between. The CDR3 consists of 15 residues. The germline CDR1 and CDR2 sequences are DFQATT and SNEGSKA (reference sequence). The CDR3 loop reads CSPNLALSSYNEQFF. CDR3 bases: TGCAGTCCCAATCTAGCGTTGAGCTCCTACAATGAGCAGTTCTTC.

In this sample, this clonotype turned up a few times. This rearrangement joins TRBV20-1 to TRBJ2-2, with 8 bases lining up with TRBD2. V lost 1 base to trimming and J lost 3 bases; unmatched junction nucleotides: 1. The germline V gene encodes CDR1 DFQATT and CDR2 SNEGSKA (reference sequence). The CDR3 is 14 amino acids. The CDR3 DNA sequence: TGCAGTGCTAGAGCAGCGGGAGACACCGGGGAGCTGTTTTTT. It encodes CSARAAGDTGELFF.

The J gene is TRBJ2-3, the V gene TRBV27; the match to TRBD2 covers 8 bases. Germline V lookup: CDR1 MNHEY, CDR2 SMNVEV (reference sequence). The trim removed 6 bases at V and 6 bases at J, leaving 11 bases unmatched. There are 15 residues in the CDR3. CDR3 DNA: TGTGCCAGCAGAGATCGGGGGGGCGGAAGTGATACGCAGTATTTT. Translated, it gives CASRDRGGGSDTQYF.